The TCR beta chain described here comes from a study of identical twins. From the 5' RACE reads, TCRdb called clonotypes with MiXCR, one entry per CDR3 protein. The data contain 410,000 or so distinct CDR3 sequences, approximately 17% of them seen just once; the ten biggest clones take up 12%. The germline CDR1 and CDR2 sequences are DFQATT and SNEGSKA (reference sequence). Trimming removed 3 bases from V and 0 bases from J; junction bases left unmatched: 15. The CDR3 is made up of 20 amino acids. This clonotype originated in a man over 45 in good health. Specimen: naive T cells sorted from blood. V is TRBV20-1 and J is TRBJ2-1; 12 nucleotides align to TRBD2. The CDR3 DNA reads TGCAGTGCTAGTTGGCTAGCGGGAGGGAGCACCAAGAGCTCCTACAATGAGCAGTTCTTC. As protein: CSASWLAGGSTKSSYNEQFF.